A single T cell receptor beta chain is shown here with its context. Antigen specificity is unknown. This specimen comes from a study of cytomegalovirus exposure and HLA in healthy donors. The length of the CDR3 is 16 residues. V was pared by 1 base and J by 5 bases, with 15 bases between. Germline loops: CDR1 SGHNT, CDR2 YYREEE (reference sequence). Findings and limits, study-wide: Cytomegalovirus-associated TCR beta chains were listed, numbering 150 to 200.

Primers for the PCR totalled 60 Vbeta and 13 Jbeta. The protocol was immunoSEQ multiplex PCR, while the TCRdb copy is restricted to in-frame clones and leaves out a portion. Of about 170,000 clones listed, 80% to 85% were seen once; the top ten hold about 1.2%. The receptor comes from a boy aged 2 to 10 in good health and CMV-seronegative. Sequencing used PBMCs. V gene TRBV5-4 combines with J gene TRBJ2-2; a weak D match, TRBD1 (7 bases). CDR3 amino acids: CASSLRVAGGTGELFF. DNA for the CDR3: TGTGCCAGCAGCTTGCGCGTCGCAGGGGGGACCGGGGAGCTGTTTTTT.